The rows below give T cell receptor beta chains drawn from one sample of a study of blood T cell repertoires in COVID-19. Using immunoSEQ multiplex PCR, the repertoire was profiled, and TCRdb retains in-frame clones only, with some absent. The data hold 200,000 to 250,000 clones, with approximately 80% observed a single time. Material: peripheral blood. The source of these receptors is a woman older than 75 with COVID-19, enrolled during active disease. Each CDR3 is given with its conserved first and last residue. The order of the fields is V gene, D gene, J gene, clone size, CDR3 length, CDR3 DNA, CDR3 protein. The D gene is left open where the match is weak. Rows may omit the clone size; those that give it use once, few, many or a size class.

TRBV18	-	TRBJ1-6	-	14	TGTGCCAGCTCACCAGGGCGGGGAGACTCACCCCTCCACTTT	CASSPGRGDSPLHF
TRBV5-4	TRBD2	TRBJ2-1	-	16	TGTGCCAGCACCCGAGGTGGGGGGGGGAGGGTCCATGAGCAGTTCTTC	CASTRGGGGRVHEQFF
TRBV18	TRBD1	TRBJ1-1	-	15	TGTGCCAGCTCCCGGGGACAGGGGGGGTACACTGAAGCTTTCTTT	CASSRGQGGYTEAFF
TRBV20-1	TRBD1	TRBJ1-3	-	11	TGCAGTGCGTCTCAGGGGGACACCATATATTTT	CSASQGDTIYF
TRBV6-1	-	TRBJ2-1	-	12	TGTGCCAGCAGTGAGACCGGGAATGAGCAGTTCTTC	CASSETGNEQFF
TRBV5-1	-	TRBJ2-5	-	12	TGCGCCAGCAGCTTGGCTCAAGAGACCCAGTACTTC	CASSLAQETQYF
TRBV2	TRBD1	TRBJ1-4	-	16	TGTGCCAGCAGACTCCGGGACAGGGGGATCTATGAAAAACTGTTTTTT	CASRLRDRGIYEKLFF
TRBV2	-	TRBJ1-5	-	13	TGTGCCAGCAATGGTTGGCTCAATCAGCCCCAGCATTTT	CASNGWLNQPQHF
TRBV6-2/TRBV6-3	-	TRBJ1-1	-	13	TGTGCCAGCAGTTACTCATTCCAGGTTGTAGCTTTCTTT	CASSYSFQVVAFF
TRBV5-8	-	TRBJ1-3	-	14	TGTGCCAGCAGGCCAGAGGGCTCTGGAAACACCATATATTTT	CASRPEGSGNTIYF
TRBV18	-	TRBJ1-3	-	15	TGTGCCAGCTCACCAGGACTCGGCTCTGGAAACACCATATATTTT	CASSPGLGSGNTIYF
TRBV5-4	-	TRBJ2-5	-	13	TGTGCCAGCAGCTTCCCCTCCCAAGAGACCCAGTACTTC	CASSFPSQETQYF
TRBV10-3	TRBD1	TRBJ1-1	-	13	TGTGCCATCAGCTGGGACAGAGACACTGAAGCTTTCTTT	CAISWDRDTEAFF
TRBV2	TRBD1	TRBJ2-2	-	15	TGTGCCAGCAAAACGACAGGGGCCAACACCGGGGAGCTGTTTTTT	CASKTTGANTGELFF
TRBV7-9	-	TRBJ1-2	few	13	TGTGCCAGCAGACAACAGGGAGACTATGGCTACACCTTC	CASRQQGDYGYTF
TRBV7-9	TRBD2	TRBJ2-1	-	15	TGTGCCAGCAGCTTGCCTTTAGCGGGTCCCGATGAGCAGTTCTTC	CASSLPLAGPDEQFF
TRBV4-1	TRBD1	TRBJ2-2	-	15	TGCGCCAGCAGCCCGAGGGACAGGGACACCGGGGAGCTGTTTTTT	CASSPRDRDTGELFF
TRBV24-1	-	TRBJ2-5	-	14	TGTGCCACCAGTGATCCGGACGGAGGAGAGACCCAGTACTTC	CATSDPDGGETQYF